The sequence of this T cell receptor (beta chain) was determined in a study of blood T cell repertoires in COVID-19. Study in general: The United States, Italy and Spain supplied acute and convalescent COVID-19 samples. The analysed material was cDNA or gDNA that came from T cells, B-cell-depleted T cells, or PBMCs.

Authors' data handling: Researchers report that nucleated cell counts were estimated from reference gene primer amplification. The method was immunoSEQ multiplex PCR; TCRdb's version includes in-frame clones alone and lacks a portion of them. For V, J and clone size, that table is used; D and trimming come from the DNA. The table records about 250,000 clones, 88% of them present only once. Germline CDR1 KGHSH, CDR2 LQKENI. V was pared by 4 bases and J by 5 bases, with 3 bases of the junction left unmatched. This CDR3 contains 14 residues. The origin of this receptor is a middle-aged woman who had recovered from COVID-19. Sequenced material: peripheral blood. The chain has TRBV18 and TRBJ2-2; 8 positions agree with TRBD2. The CDR3 sequence is CASSRERGTGELFF. The DNA for the CDR3 is TGTGCCAGCTCACGTGAGCGGGGGACCGGGGAGCTGTTTTTT.